These 10 T cell receptor beta chains share one sample of origin, sequenced in a study of cytomegalovirus exposure and HLA in healthy donors. Primers for the PCR totalled 60 Vbeta and 13 Jbeta. TCRdb's copy holds only in-frame clones and misses some; the assay was immunoSEQ multiplex PCR. The sample lists some 200,000 clones; approximately 80% were seen once. Input material: PBMCs. These receptors were collected from a middle-aged woman in good health and CMV-seronegative.

The gene calls are TRBV5-8 and TRBJ1-3; 7 bases are a match to TRBD1. The J segment lost 0 bases and the V segment lost 4 bases, leaving 4 bases of the junction unmatched. The V gene's germline CDR1 is SGHTS and CDR2 YDEGEE. The CDR3 sequence is 15 residues long. The CDR3 reads CASSSGQVSGNTIYF. DNA of the CDR3: TGTGCCAGCAGCAGTGGACAGGTCTCTGGAAACACCATATATTTT. The complete variable domain, with remaining parts taken from reference TRBV5-8 and TRBJ1-3, reads EAGVTQSPTHLIKTRGQQATLRCSPISGHTSVYWYQQALGLGLQFLLWYDEGEERNRGNFPPRFSGRQFPNYSSELNVNALELEDSALYLCASSSGQVSGNTIYFGEGSWLTVV.

In DNA, the CDR3 is TGTGCCAGCAGCACCGTCCGGGACAAATCAGATACGCAGTATTTT. Its translation: CASSTVRDKSDTQYF. The chain joins TRBV7-8 to TRBJ2-3, with a tentative D call TRBD1 (6 bases). The germline CDR1 and CDR2 sequences are SGHVS and FQNEAQ. This CDR3 region has 15 residues. Trimming removed 5 bases from V and 4 bases from J, with 16 bases in between.

The chain joins TRBV27 to TRBJ1-5, with TRBD1 matching 10 bases. V trimming: 8 bases; J trimming: 2 bases; junction bases outside the gene matches: 6. Germline CDR1 is MNHEY and CDR2 is SMNVEV (reference sequence). The CDR3 runs 15 residues. The CDR3 spells CASGPGTGGNQPQHF. Here the CDR3 DNA reads TGTGCCAGCGGCCCCGGGACAGGGGGCAATCAGCCCCAGCATTTT.

This clone has more than one count but fewer than ten. The V gene is TRBV7-9, the J gene TRBJ2-7, with D perhaps matching TRBD1 (7 bases). The CDR3 is made up of 13 amino acids. V shed 5 bases and J shed 7 bases, with 15 bases lying between them. CDR1 is SEHNR and CDR2 is FQNEAQ in the germline V gene (reference sequence). The CDR3 loop is CASSPQGGGEQYF. The CDR3 nucleotides are TGTGCCAGCAGCCCCCAGGGGGGTGGTGAGCAGTACTTC.

In its sample, this clone was seen once. The V gene is TRBV30, the J gene TRBJ1-4; no definite D call. The germline CDR1 and CDR2 sequences are GTSNPN and SVGIG (reference sequence). V lost 0 bases to trimming and J lost 4 bases, with 15 bases between them. The CDR3 runs 16 residues. The CDR3: CAWSVRRRTLNEKLFF. The DNA for the CDR3 is TGTGCCTGGAGTGTACGGCGAAGGACTCTTAATGAAAAACTGTTTTTT. Based on the CDR3 plus reference TRBV30 and TRBJ1-4, the full variable domain is SQTIHQWPATLVQPVGSPLSLECTVEGTSNPNLYWYRQAAGRGLQLLFYSVGIGQISSEVPQNLSASRPQDRQFILSSKKLLLSDSGFYLCAWSVRRRTLNEKLFFGSGTQLSVL.

This clone was seen only once. The chain has TRBV11-3 and TRBJ2-5; D ambiguous. V was shortened by 4 bases and J by 13 bases, with 19 bases between the two germline ends. CDR3 size: 13 residues. Per the germline V gene, CDR1 is SGHNT and CDR2 is YENEEA. CDR3 sequence reads: CASSSNPPTRPYF. The CDR3 region has the DNA TGTGCCAGCAGCTCCAATCCCCCCACACGCCCGTACTTC.

V gene TRBV25-1 combines with J gene TRBJ1-2, with TRBD1 matching over 11 bases. Germline V gene sequence: CDR1 MGHDK, CDR2 SYGVNS. This CDR3 contains 14 residues. V lost 4 bases, J lost 6 bases, and 4 bases stayed unmatched. The CDR3 nucleotides are TGTGCCAGCAGTGCGGACAGGGGGCGTCATGGCTACACCTTC. Protein product: CASSADRGRHGYTF.

This chain links TRBV6-6 with TRBJ2-2; 8 bases are a match to TRBD2. V was pared by 5 bases and J by 5 bases, with 10 bases of the junction left unmatched. This CDR3 spans 16 amino acids. CDR1 MNHNY and CDR2 SVGAGI come from the germline V gene (reference sequence). The CDR3 loop is CASSTPGTRPTGELFF. In nucleotides, the CDR3 is TGTGCCAGCAGTACCCCCGGGACTAGGCCTACCGGGGAGCTGTTTTTT.

The gene calls are TRBV9 and TRBJ2-2, with D possibly matching TRBD2 (5 bases). Per the germline V gene, CDR1 is SGDLS and CDR2 is YYNGEE. V lost 4 bases and J 1 base, leaving 17 bases between the germline ends. The CDR3 contains 17 residues. The CDR3 region is CASSPRGLAVNTGELFF. CDR3 nucleotide sequence: TGTGCCAGCAGCCCCCGAGGGCTAGCCGTGAACACCGGGGAGCTGTTTTTT. The full variable domain, in which reference TRBV9 and TRBJ2-2 provide the parts outside the CDR3, is DSGVTQTPKHLITATGQRVTLRCSPRSGDLSVYWYQQSLDQGLQFLIQYYNGEERAKGNILERFSAQQFPDLHSELNLSSLELGDSALYFCASSPRGLAVNTGELFFGEGSRLTVL.

The gene calls are TRBV9 and TRBJ2-2; 9 positions match TRBD1. CDR3 size: 16 residues. Trimming removed 4 bases from V and 7 bases from J; junction bases left unmatched: 11. Germline values: CDR1 SGDLS, CDR2 YYNGEE. The CDR3 DNA reads TGTGCCAGCAGCCCCGGGACAGGGCCGACTGACGGGGAGCTGTTTTTT. Protein: CASSPGTGPTDGELFF.